This is a list of T cell receptor beta chains from one sample in a study of blood T cells in healthy people across ages. MiXCR, run by TCRdb on the 5' RACE reads, gives a single entry per CDR3 protein. The sample lists hundreds of thousands of distinct CDR3 sequences, 20% to 25% occurring once. Material: blood. Receptors were obtained from a man aged 70 or older in good health. Each CDR3 is given without its conserved first and last residue. Not every row has a clone size; where given, it reads once, few, many or a size class.

>few|TRBJ2-7|TRBV12-3/TRBV12-4|12
ASRLGPVAYEQY
>-|TRBJ1-2|TRBV20-1|11
SARAQEVYGYT
>-|TRBJ2-5|TRBV11-3|11
ASSRGLAGDAF
>-|TRBJ2-1|TRBV7-3|11
ASSLMAAAEQF
>-|TRBJ2-1|TRBV20-1|13
SARDGAGDYNEQF
>few|TRBJ2-2|TRBV20-1|14
SARATSAANTGELF
>many|TRBJ1-4|TRBV12-3/TRBV12-4|11
ATSAATNEKLF
>-|TRBJ2-1|TRBV10-3|16
AISPEGEGRRFYNEQF
>few|TRBJ2-7|TRBV7-6|11
ASSLGLSGKAY
>many|TRBJ1-6|TRBV20-1|12
SARDKANNSPLH
>few|TRBJ2-5|TRBV6-2/TRBV6-3|12
ASSYRDAARTQY
>many|TRBJ2-5|TRBV12-5|12
ASGPGRKQETQY
>few|TRBJ2-5|TRBV24-1|13
ATSEVSRGRETQY
>-|TRBJ1-6|TRBV20-1|12
SAADSSYNSPLY
>many|TRBJ2-5|TRBV3-1|12
ASSQDRNQETQY
>many|TRBJ2-5|TRBV9|10
ASSVEDGTQY
>few|TRBJ1-2|TRBV12-3/TRBV12-4|13
ASQQRQGFRYGYT
>-|TRBJ1-1|TRBV5-1|13
ASSLLDGMNTEAF
>few|TRBJ1-2|TRBV5-1|13
ASSLGDGANYGYT
>-|TRBJ2-5|TRBV2|13
ASSEERTGLETQY
>-|TRBJ1-2|TRBV6-1|12
ASSSREGGHGYT
>few|TRBJ2-5|TRBV29-1|10
SARTGIETQY
>-|TRBJ2-3|TRBV9|13
ASSVTTVSTDTQY
>-|TRBJ2-5|TRBV2|12
ASSYRGFQETQY
>-|TRBJ2-7|TRBV5-1|11
ASSLSGGDEQY
>-|TRBJ2-2|TRBV6-1|12
ASSEGGRAGELF
>-|-|TRBV7-8|13
ASSSSGRPTYEQY
>-|TRBJ2-1|TRBV6-6|11
ASIGVFGNEQF
>few|TRBJ2-3|TRBV7-8|13
ASSPGPGITDTQY
>-|TRBJ2-7|TRBV10-2|14
ASSESDRGSSYEQY
>few|TRBJ1-1|TRBV5-6|12
ASSNRGMNTEAF
>-|TRBJ2-5|TRBV6-1|13
ASSGLGNEWETQY
>-|TRBJ2-2|TRBV2|11
ARGLGVPGELF
>-|TRBJ1-2|TRBV2|12
ASSELAENYGYT
>few|-|TRBV4-1|12
ASSQDTQGREQY
>-|TRBJ1-1|TRBV27|12
ASSLRDTVDEAF
>-|TRBJ2-5|TRBV27|14
ASSSPGQGDRETQY
>-|TRBJ2-5|TRBV29-1|13
SVERGRGGQETQY
>-|TRBJ1-3|TRBV7-2|13
ASSPWGLGGNTIY
>few|TRBJ2-2|TRBV7-3|14
ASSLVGTIDTGELF
>once|TRBJ2-7|TRBV3-1|11
ASFDTLGDEQY
>few|TRBJ2-5|TRBV3-1|12
ASSQGGVPETQY
>few|TRBJ1-2|TRBV7-3|12
ASSSTGTGKGYT
>few|TRBJ2-1|TRBV9|11
ASGDEGRFEQF
>-|TRBJ2-7|TRBV11-2|17
ASSLRVGGTSGNSYEQY
>many|TRBJ1-2|TRBV27|12
ASSLTGFAYGYT
>few|TRBJ1-2|TRBV11-2|11
ASSIDRAYGYT
>-|TRBJ1-4|TRBV25-1|14
ASSDPGTGYNENLF
>few|TRBJ2-1|TRBV2|13
ASKDSGRGRNEQF
>-|TRBJ2-3|TRBV7-8|11
ASSFSGADTQY
>many|TRBJ2-7|TRBV6-1|11
ASSDSGSYEQY